Listed below are T cell receptor beta chains from one sample, sequenced in a study of T-cell reconstitution after alpha-beta-depleted transplantation in children. Via MiXCR, TCRdb re-called the PCR reads, giving one row per CDR3 protein. The sample carries roughly 400,000 distinct CDR3 sequences, about a fifth recorded once. The specimen was PBMCs from the stem cell graft donor, collected from the stem cell graft. These TCRs come from a human donor who donated a stem cell graft to a child with acute myeloid leukemia. The CDR3 runs from the conserved cysteine through the conserved F or W. A D gene is named only where the DNA matches it firmly.

j_call v_call d_call cdr3_aa
TRBJ2-7 TRBV6-5 - CASSYLEQGGEQYF
TRBJ2-5 TRBV5-1 TRBD2 CASSLGLAGGPETQYF
TRBJ2-1 TRBV10-3 TRBD2 CAIRPNGGGNNEQFF
TRBJ1-1 TRBV29-1 - CSAEPVSDTEAFF
TRBJ2-5 TRBV6-2/TRBV6-3 - CASSLYIRETQYF
TRBJ2-7 TRBV3-1 - CASSQEFGLNYEQYF
TRBJ2-7 TRBV20-1 - CSARTGMREQYF
TRBJ2-7 TRBV7-3 - CASSLTGTSIDPSYEQYF
TRBJ2-3 TRBV27 - CASSLEAITDTQYF
TRBJ2-7 TRBV7-3 - CASSFKAGPSYEQYF
TRBJ2-7 TRBV20-1 TRBD1 CSARDGQGGPTEQYF
TRBJ2-7 TRBV6-5 - CASSYDGSFSEQYF
TRBJ2-5 TRBV20-1 TRBD2 CSARAPGGEETQYF
TRBJ2-7 TRBV28 TRBD2 CASSPPGGVENYEQYF
TRBJ2-3 TRBV10-3 TRBD2 CAISVVAGATDTQYF
TRBJ1-4 TRBV7-2 - CASWTSPSTGLMKNCFF
TRBJ2-7 TRBV7-3 - CASSIDKAYTYEQYF
TRBJ2-2 TRBV29-1 TRBD1 CSVLGTGGSGTGELFF
TRBJ2-6 TRBV27 - CASSLWAGAGANVLTF
TRBJ2-5 TRBV28 - CASSFTGSGETQYF
TRBJ2-2 TRBV3-1 - CASSHLRRSGELFF
TRBJ2-3 TRBV7-9 - CASLGWSDKDSDTQYF
TRBJ2-2 TRBV9 - CASSLRSGELFF
TRBJ2-3 TRBV5-1 TRBD1 CASSDDRDTDTQYF
TRBJ2-7 TRBV20-1 - CSAYPSAYEQYF
TRBJ2-2 TRBV10-2 TRBD1 CASRLDRANTGELFF
TRBJ1-1 TRBV29-1 - CSVEVPIPATHHTEAFF
TRBJ2-5 TRBV29-1 TRBD1 CSVETGGAAQYF
TRBJ2-7 TRBV12-3/TRBV12-4 TRBD2 CASSPTGLAGGEQYF
TRBJ2-7 TRBV28 TRBD1 CASSSDRAPPYEQYF
TRBJ2-7 TRBV28 TRBD1 CASSPADRAYEQYF
TRBJ2-3 TRBV20-1 - CSARLLPDTQYF